One and the same sample provided the 6 T cell receptor beta chains below, sequenced in a study of PD-L1 blockade in urothelial cancer. This table comes from immunoSEQ multiplex PCR, and its TCRdb copy is limited to in-frame clones, with some not included. The sample lists tens of thousands of clones; approximately 90% were seen once. The time point here: pretreatment peripheral blood. The sequences come from PBMCs, collected around atezolizumab (anti-PD-L1) treatment. Receptors were obtained from a donor aged 40 or older with urothelial cancer.

The chain links TRBV7-2 to TRBJ2-1; 9 bases are shared with TRBD1. V lost 2 bases to trimming and J lost 9 bases; unmatched junction nucleotides: 14. The CDR3 is made up of 17 amino acids. The germline V gene encodes CDR1 SGHTA and CDR2 FQGNSA. The CDR3 reads CASSLIGWTGVGAEQFF. CDR3 coding DNA: TGTGCCAGCAGCTTAATCGGGTGGACAGGGGTAGGGGCTGAGCAGTTCTTC. Using reference TRBV7-2 and TRBJ2-1 for the parts outside the CDR3, the full variable domain is GAGVSQSPSNKVTEKGKDVELRCDPISGHTALYWYRQSLGQGLEFLIYFQGNSAPDKSGLPSDRFSAERTGGSVSTLTIQRTQQEDSAVYLCASSLIGWTGVGAEQFFGPGTRLTVL.

The chain uses TRBV23-1 and TRBJ2-4, with 7 nucleotides matching TRBD1. TRBV23-1 is designated an ORF whose function remains uncertain. Trimming took 6 bases from V and 1 from J; bases not matched to a gene: 12. The length of the CDR3 is 17 residues. The CDR3, as DNA: TGCGCCAGCAGCCCCGGACAGGTCACCTTGGCCAAAAACATTCAGTACTTC. This translates into CASSPGQVTLAKNIQYF.

This rearrangement joins TRBV5-8 to TRBJ2-1; a weak D match, TRBD2 (5 bases). The CDR3 is made up of 14 amino acids. V was cut by 4 bases and J by 3 bases, with 11 bases left in between. In germline, CDR1 is SGHTS, CDR2 YDEGEE. The CDR3 coding sequence is TGTGCCAGCAGCCTCCGAGGGATCTACAATGAGCAGTTCTTC. Protein product: CASSLRGIYNEQFF.

The rearrangement links TRBV6-4 to TRBJ1-2; D is possibly TRBD1 (5 bases). The CDR3 runs to 12 residues. Trimming left V 6 bases short and J 8 bases short, with 13 bases between. Germline V gene sequence: CDR1 MRHNA, CDR2 SNTAGT. CDR3 amino acids: CASRQGLGGYTF. CDR3 bases: TGTGCCAGCAGGCAGGGTCTGGGGGGCTACACCTTC.

The V gene is TRBV6-1, the J gene TRBJ2-3; D is possibly TRBD1 (6 bases). Germline CDR1 is MNHNS and CDR2 is SASEGT. The CDR3 contains 14 residues. With 4 bases removed from V and 1 base from J, the gap between germline ends came to 9 bases. The CDR3 bases are TGTGCCAGCAGTGCTAGACAGGGCACAGATACGCAGTATTTT. Translated, it gives CASSARQGTDTQYF.

The chain carries TRBV5-1 and TRBJ2-7, with a possible D match to TRBD2 (6 bases). CDR3 length equals 15 residues. CDR1 is SGHRS and CDR2 is YFSETQ in the germline V gene. V was cut by 4 bases and J by 1 base, with 15 bases left in between. CDR3 sequence reads: CASSNPDGGSYEQYF. In DNA form, the CDR3 reads TGCGCCAGCAGCAACCCCGACGGGGGATCCTACGAGCAGTACTTC. Full variable domain (missing parts from reference TRBV5-1 and TRBJ2-7): KAGVTQTPRYLIKTRGQQVTLSCSPISGHRSVSWYQQTPGQGLQFLFEYFSETQRNKGNFPGRFSGRQFSNSRSEMNVSTLELGDSALYLCASSNPDGGSYEQYFGPGTRLTVT.